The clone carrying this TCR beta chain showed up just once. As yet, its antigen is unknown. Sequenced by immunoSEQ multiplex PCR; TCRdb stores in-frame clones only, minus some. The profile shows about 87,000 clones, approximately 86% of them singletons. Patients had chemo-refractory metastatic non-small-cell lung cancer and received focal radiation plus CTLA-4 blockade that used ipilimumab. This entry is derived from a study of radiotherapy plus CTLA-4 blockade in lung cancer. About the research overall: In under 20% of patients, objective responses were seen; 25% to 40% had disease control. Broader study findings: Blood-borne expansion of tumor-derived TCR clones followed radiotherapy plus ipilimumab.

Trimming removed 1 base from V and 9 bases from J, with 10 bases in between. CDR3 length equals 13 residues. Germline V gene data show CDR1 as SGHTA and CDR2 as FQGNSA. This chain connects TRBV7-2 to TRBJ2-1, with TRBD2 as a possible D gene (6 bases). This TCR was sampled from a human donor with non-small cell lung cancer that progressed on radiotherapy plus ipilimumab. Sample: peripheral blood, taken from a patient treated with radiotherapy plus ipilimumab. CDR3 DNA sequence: TGTGCCAGCAGCTTAGATGCGGGATCTGAGCAGTTCTTC. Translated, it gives CASSLDAGSEQFF.